These T cell receptor beta chains were read from a single sample in a study of cytomegalovirus exposure and HLA in healthy donors. The data were produced by immunoSEQ multiplex PCR, yet TCRdb's version contains in-frame clones alone and is incomplete. The sample has tens of thousands of clones, 77% seen once. Sequencing was carried out using PBMCs. All receptors come from a man in his fifties in good health and CMV-seropositive. The CDR3 runs from the conserved cysteine through the conserved F or W. D genes are given only for firm matches. The listing skips clone size in some rows; elsewhere it reads once, few, many or a size class.

abundance	v_gene	d_gene	j_gene	CDR3nt	CDR3aa
.	TRBV7-6	TRBD2	TRBJ2-5	TGTGCCAGCAGCTTAGACGGCGGGAGGGCCCAAGAGACCCAGTACTTC	CASSLDGGRAQETQYF
.	TRBV11-3	.	TRBJ2-2	TGTGCCAGCAGCTTTGGCGGTTCTACCCCCGGGGAGCTGTTTTTT	CASSFGGSTPGELFF
.	TRBV10-1	TRBD2	TRBJ2-3	TGCGCCAGCAGCAGACTAGCGGGGCAAGATACGCAGTATTTT	CASSRLAGQDTQYF
.	TRBV5-6	.	TRBJ1-1	TGTGCCAGCAGCTTCCTCCTTACTCAGGACACTGAAGCTTTCTTT	CASSFLLTQDTEAFF
.	TRBV6-5	.	TRBJ1-2	TGTGCCAGCAGTGGTCAGGGAAGCTATGGCTACACCTTC	CASSGQGSYGYTF
few	TRBV5-6	TRBD2	TRBJ2-2	TGTGCCAGCAGCCTCGGACTAGCGGGAGGCACCGGGGAGCTGTTTTTT	CASSLGLAGGTGELFF
.	TRBV7-8	TRBD1	TRBJ1-1	TGTGCCAGCAGCGGCCGAGGACAGGGAGTAGCTTTCTTT	CASSGRGQGVAFF
few	TRBV9	TRBD1	TRBJ2-7	TGTGCCAGCAGCCCCTCGGGACAGGGGTTAGGCGAGCAGTACTTC	CASSPSGQGLGEQYF
.	TRBV30	.	TRBJ1-2	TGTGCCTGGAGTGTAACTAGGGGCTACACCTTC	CAWSVTRGYTF
.	TRBV7-8	TRBD2	TRBJ2-2	TGTGCCAGCAGCCCAGGGAAGCGGGAGGTCGACGGGGAGCTGTTTTTT	CASSPGKREVDGELFF
.	TRBV25-1	TRBD2	TRBJ2-2	TGTGCCAGCAGTATCGGACTAGCGGGAGGGCCTTCCGGGGAGCTGTTTTTT	CASSIGLAGGPSGELFF
.	TRBV7-9	.	TRBJ1-3	TGTGCCAGCGCTAAGGACAGCAGCTCTGGAAACACCATATATTTT	CASAKDSSSGNTIYF
.	TRBV6-1	.	TRBJ1-3	TGTGCCAGCGGGGGGACCAAGGGCGGAAACACCATATATTTT	CASGGTKGGNTIYF
once	TRBV5-1	TRBD1	TRBJ2-5	TGCGCCAGCAGCTTGGCAGGGGGTCTTGAGACCCAGTACTTC	CASSLAGGLETQYF
.	TRBV5-1	.	TRBJ1-1	TGCGCCAGCAGCTCGGAGACAGAGTTTGAAGCTTTCTTT	CASSSETEFEAFF
.	TRBV29-1	TRBD1	TRBJ1-1	TGCAGCGTTGGGACAGGGGAAACTGAAGCTTTCTTT	CSVGTGETEAFF
.	TRBV7-2	TRBD2	TRBJ2-2	TGTGCCAGCAGCCCACGGACTAGCAGTAACACCGGGGAGCTGTTTTTT	CASSPRTSSNTGELFF
.	TRBV7-2	.	TRBJ2-7	TGTGCCAGCAGCCCACTCTACGAGCAGTACTTC	CASSPLYEQYF
.	TRBV21-1	.	TRBJ2-7	TGTGCCAGCAGGGAACTGGACAGGGGGCGACGGGAGCAGTACTTC	CASRELDRGRREQYF
.	TRBV19	.	TRBJ1-6	TGTGCCAGTAGTGATCGGGACCGGGGGTCACCCCTCCACTTT	CASSDRDRGSPLHF
.	TRBV7-2	TRBD1	TRBJ1-2	TGTGCCAGCAGTCCCGGGACAGGGGTGGTTGGCTACACCTTC	CASSPGTGVVGYTF
.	TRBV25-1	.	TRBJ2-1	TGTGCCAGCAGTGAGGTACGGGAACCTCCTTACAATGAGCAGTTCTTC	CASSEVREPPYNEQFF
.	TRBV5-1	TRBD2	TRBJ2-5	TGCGCCAGCAGCATCGGGACTAGCGGTAACCAAGAGACCCAGTACTTC	CASSIGTSGNQETQYF
.	TRBV11-3	TRBD2	TRBJ2-1	TGTGCCAGCAGCTCCGTTGGGGGAGGGCTCTACAATGAGCAGTTCTTC	CASSSVGGGLYNEQFF
few	TRBV21-1	.	TRBJ2-5	TGTGCCAGCAGCAAGAAATGGAGGGCGGAGACCCAGTACTTC	CASSKKWRAETQYF
.	TRBV5-1	.	TRBJ1-4	TGCGCCAGCAGCCCCGAAGCTCCGGTCGTGGAACTGTTTTTT	CASSPEAPVVELFF
.	TRBV15	.	TRBJ2-7	TGTGCCACCAGCAGATCTAATTCCAACGAGCAGTACTTC	CATSRSNSNEQYF
.	TRBV6-4	.	TRBJ2-3	TGTGCCAGCAGTCGCAGTGTTACAGATACGCAGTATTTT	CASSRSVTDTQYF
.	TRBV5-1	TRBD1	TRBJ2-6	TGCGCCAGCAGCTCAACAGGGGTAGGGGCCAACGGCCTGACTTTC	CASSSTGVGANGLTF
.	TRBV4-2	TRBD2	TRBJ2-5	TGTGCCAGCAGCGCAGCGGGAGTGCGCGAGACCCAGTACTTC	CASSAAGVRETQYF
.	TRBV5-4	TRBD1	TRBJ2-7	TGTGCCAGCAGCTGGTGGAAGACAGGGCTCGAGCAGTACTTC	CASSWWKTGLEQYF
.	TRBV6-6	TRBD1	TRBJ1-5	TGTGCCAGCAGTTATGGGACAGGGTCCATTGATCAGCCCCAGCATTTT	CASSYGTGSIDQPQHF
.	TRBV28	TRBD1	TRBJ1-2	TGTGCCAGCAGTTCGGGACAGGGAACCTTGACCTATGGCTACACCTTC	CASSSGQGTLTYGYTF
few	TRBV2	.	TRBJ2-2	TGTGCCAGCAGTGAAACTGCCGGGGAGCTGTTTTTT	CASSETAGELFF
.	TRBV28	TRBD1	TRBJ1-4	TGTGCCAGCAACCCGCCACAGGGGAAAAATAATGAAAAACTGTTTTTT	CASNPPQGKNNEKLFF
.	TRBV5-6	.	TRBJ2-1	TGTGCCAGCAGCCCCGTCGCGGAGGAGTTTGAGCAGTTCTTC	CASSPVAEEFEQFF
few	TRBV10-1	TRBD2	TRBJ2-2	TGCGCCAGCAGTGCGGGGCGGGAGGCCGGGGAGCTGTTTTTT	CASSAGREAGELFF
.	TRBV2	.	TRBJ2-6	TGTGCCAGCGCCATGGGGGACTCTGGGGCCAACGGCCTGACTTTC	CASAMGDSGANGLTF
.	TRBV27	.	TRBJ2-7	TGTGCCAGCACGGGAATTTTAGGGCAGTACTTC	CASTGILGQYF
.	TRBV21-1	.	TRBJ2-7	TGTGCCAGCAGCAAAGGAGGGGGACAGGGCACGGCCTACGAGCAGTACTTC	CASSKGGGQGTAYEQYF
.	TRBV27	.	TRBJ1-2	TGTGCCAGCAGTTTAAATCGAGGGAACTACTATGGCTACACCTTC	CASSLNRGNYYGYTF
.	TRBV6-1	TRBD2	TRBJ2-3	TGTGCCAGCAGCCACACTAGCGGCAGCACAGATACGCAGTATTTT	CASSHTSGSTDTQYF
.	TRBV27	TRBD1	TRBJ1-5	TGTGCCAGCAGACTCGATTACAGGGGCAAGGAGCCCCAGCATTTT	CASRLDYRGKEPQHF
.	TRBV19	.	TRBJ2-5	TGTGCCAGTAGTAGCGGCCAAGAGACCCAGTACTTC	CASSSGQETQYF
.	TRBV30	.	TRBJ1-2	TGTGCCTGGAGGCAGGGCGGGATATTGGGCTATGGCTACACCTTC	CAWRQGGILGYGYTF
.	TRBV6-5	.	TRBJ2-7	TGTGCCAGCAGTTACTCCCTGAGCTCCTACGAGCAGTACTTC	CASSYSLSSYEQYF
.	TRBV7-2	TRBD1	TRBJ1-5	TGTGCCAGCAGCATAGGACAGGGGGCCGCTCAGCCCCAGCATTTT	CASSIGQGAAQPQHF
.	TRBV11-2	TRBD1	TRBJ2-7	TGTGCCAGCACCAAGGGACAGGGACCCTACGAGCAGTACTTC	CASTKGQGPYEQYF
.	TRBV7-9	TRBD2	TRBJ2-2	TGTTCCAGCAGCTTAGAGCGGGAGACATGGGCCGGGGAGCTGTTTTTT	CSSSLERETWAGELFF
.	TRBV25-1	TRBD2	TRBJ2-2	TGTGCCAGCAGTGATAGAGCGGGACGGACCGGGGAGCTGTTTTTT	CASSDRAGRTGELFF
.	TRBV7-9	.	TRBJ1-4	TGTGCCAGCAGCTTAGCGGCAGGGACTGAAGAAAAACTGTTTTTT	CASSLAAGTEEKLFF
.	TRBV4-2	TRBD2	TRBJ2-7	TGTGCCAGCAGCCAGGATACTAGCGGTAGCTCCTACGAGCAGTACTTC	CASSQDTSGSSYEQYF
.	TRBV5-1	TRBD1	TRBJ1-3	TGCGCCAGCAGCTCGCTACAGGGGGCTCCTGGAAACACCATATATTTT	CASSSLQGAPGNTIYF
.	TRBV10-3	.	TRBJ2-3	TGTGCCATCAGACAACCCGTTTCAGATACGCAGTATTTT	CAIRQPVSDTQYF
.	TRBV7-2	.	TRBJ1-1	TGTGCCAGCAGGTCCCACAGGGCAGGAGGCACTGAAGCTTTCTTT	CASRSHRAGGTEAFF